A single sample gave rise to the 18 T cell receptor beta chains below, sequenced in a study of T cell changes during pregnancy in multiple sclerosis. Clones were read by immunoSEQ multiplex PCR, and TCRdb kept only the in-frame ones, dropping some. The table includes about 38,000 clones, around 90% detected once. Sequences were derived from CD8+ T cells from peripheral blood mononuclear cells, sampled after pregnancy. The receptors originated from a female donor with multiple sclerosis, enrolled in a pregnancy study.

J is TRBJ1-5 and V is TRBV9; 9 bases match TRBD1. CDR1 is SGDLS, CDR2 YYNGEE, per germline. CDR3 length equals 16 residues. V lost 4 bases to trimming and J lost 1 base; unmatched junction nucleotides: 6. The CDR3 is CASSPWDRESNQPQHF. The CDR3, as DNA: TGTGCCAGCAGCCCCTGGGACAGGGAGAGCAATCAGCCCCAGCATTTT.

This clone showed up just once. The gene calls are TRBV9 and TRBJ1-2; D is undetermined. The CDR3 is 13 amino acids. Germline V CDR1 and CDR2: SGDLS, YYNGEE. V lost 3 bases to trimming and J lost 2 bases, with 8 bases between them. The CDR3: CASSGHINYGYTF. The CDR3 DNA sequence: TGTGCCAGCAGCGGTCACATAAACTATGGCTACACCTTC.

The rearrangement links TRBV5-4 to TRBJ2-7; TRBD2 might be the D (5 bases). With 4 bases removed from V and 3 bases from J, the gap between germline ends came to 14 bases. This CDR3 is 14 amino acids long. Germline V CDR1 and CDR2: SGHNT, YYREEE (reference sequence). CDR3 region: CASSPNRDNYEQYF. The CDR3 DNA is TGTGCCAGCAGCCCAAACCGGGATAACTACGAGCAGTACTTC.

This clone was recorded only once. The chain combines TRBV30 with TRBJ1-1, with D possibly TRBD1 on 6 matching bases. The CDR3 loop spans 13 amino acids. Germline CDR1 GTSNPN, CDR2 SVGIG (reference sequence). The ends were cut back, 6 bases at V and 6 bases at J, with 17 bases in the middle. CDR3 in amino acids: CACPLRGGPEAFF. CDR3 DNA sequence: TGTGCCTGTCCGCTCCGGGGGGGCCCTGAAGCTTTCTTT.

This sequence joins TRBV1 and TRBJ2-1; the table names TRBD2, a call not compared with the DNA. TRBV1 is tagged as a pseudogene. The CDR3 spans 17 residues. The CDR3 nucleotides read TGCACCAGCGGTAGGGTACTAGCGGGAGCCACAAAAGGTGAGCAGTTCTTC. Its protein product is CTSGRVLAGATKGEQFF.

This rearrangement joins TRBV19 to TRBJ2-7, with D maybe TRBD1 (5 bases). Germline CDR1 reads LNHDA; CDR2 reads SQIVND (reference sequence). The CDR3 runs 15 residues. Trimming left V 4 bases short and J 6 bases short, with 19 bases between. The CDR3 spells CASSTLGARVVEQYF. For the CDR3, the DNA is TGTGCCAGTAGTACCCTCGGAGCCAGGGTAGTCGAGCAGTACTTC.

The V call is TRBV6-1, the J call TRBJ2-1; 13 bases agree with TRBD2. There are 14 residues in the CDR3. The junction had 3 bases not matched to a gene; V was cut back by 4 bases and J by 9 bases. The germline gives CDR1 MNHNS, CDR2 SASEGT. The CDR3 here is CASSVLAGGPEQFF. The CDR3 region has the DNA TGTGCCAGCAGTGTACTAGCGGGAGGGCCTGAGCAGTTCTTC.

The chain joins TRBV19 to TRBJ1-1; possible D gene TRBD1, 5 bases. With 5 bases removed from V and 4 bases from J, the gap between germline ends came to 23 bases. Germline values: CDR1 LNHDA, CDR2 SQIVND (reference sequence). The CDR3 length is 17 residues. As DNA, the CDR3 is TGTGCCAGTAGTGCCCGGGGGACTAGGGTCCGAAGCACTGAAGCTTTCTTT. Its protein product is CASSARGTRVRSTEAFF.

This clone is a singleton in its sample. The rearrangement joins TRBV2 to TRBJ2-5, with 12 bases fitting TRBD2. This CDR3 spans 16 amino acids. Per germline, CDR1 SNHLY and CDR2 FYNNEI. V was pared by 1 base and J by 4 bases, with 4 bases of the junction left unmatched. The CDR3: CASSEGLAGERETQYF. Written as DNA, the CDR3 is TGTGCCAGCAGTGAAGGACTAGCGGGAGAAAGAGAGACCCAGTACTTC.

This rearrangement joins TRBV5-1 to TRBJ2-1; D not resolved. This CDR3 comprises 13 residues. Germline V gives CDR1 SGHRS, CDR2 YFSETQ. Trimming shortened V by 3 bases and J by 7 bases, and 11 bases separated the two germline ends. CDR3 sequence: CASSSVLGNEQFF. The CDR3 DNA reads TGCGCCAGCAGCTCCGTGCTCGGGAATGAGCAGTTCTTC.

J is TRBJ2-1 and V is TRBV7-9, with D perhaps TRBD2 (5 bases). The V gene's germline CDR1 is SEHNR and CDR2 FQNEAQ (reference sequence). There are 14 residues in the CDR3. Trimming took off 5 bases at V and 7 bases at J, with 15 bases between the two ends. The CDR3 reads CASSPGPTGNEQFF. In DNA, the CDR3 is TGTGCCAGCAGCCCAGGACCAACGGGGAATGAGCAGTTCTTC.

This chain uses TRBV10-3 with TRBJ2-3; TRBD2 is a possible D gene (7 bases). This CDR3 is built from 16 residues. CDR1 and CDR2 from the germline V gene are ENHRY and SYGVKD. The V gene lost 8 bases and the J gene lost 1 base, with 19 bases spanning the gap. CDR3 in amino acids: CAILSSSGGGTDTQYF. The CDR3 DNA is TGTGCCATCCTCTCGTCGTCGGGGGGCGGCACAGATACGCAGTATTTT.

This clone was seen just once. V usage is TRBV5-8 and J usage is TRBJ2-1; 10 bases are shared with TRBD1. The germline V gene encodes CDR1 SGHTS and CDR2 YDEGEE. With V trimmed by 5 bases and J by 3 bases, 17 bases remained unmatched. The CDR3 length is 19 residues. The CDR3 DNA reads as TGTGCCAGCAGTCCCGGGACAGGGGCCAGACTAACTTTCTACAATGAGCAGTTCTTC. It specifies CASSPGTGARLTFYNEQFF.

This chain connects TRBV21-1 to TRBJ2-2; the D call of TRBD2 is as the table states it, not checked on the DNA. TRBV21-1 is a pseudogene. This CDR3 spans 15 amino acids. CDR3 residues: CASSKQRVNTGELFF. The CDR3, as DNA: TGTGCCAGCAGCAAACAGCGGGTTAACACCGGGGAGCTGTTTTTT.

This chain's CDR3 is CASSLGLGGSTGELFF. In nucleotides, the CDR3 is TGTGCCAGCAGCTTAGGCCTTGGCGGTAGTACCGGGGAGCTGTTTTTT. The chain links TRBV13 to TRBJ2-2; no reliable D call. Germline-derived CDR1 and CDR2 are PRHDT and FYEKMQ (reference sequence). The CDR3 has 16 residues. Between the trimmed V and J ends, which lost 0 bases and 5 bases, there was a span of 13 bases.

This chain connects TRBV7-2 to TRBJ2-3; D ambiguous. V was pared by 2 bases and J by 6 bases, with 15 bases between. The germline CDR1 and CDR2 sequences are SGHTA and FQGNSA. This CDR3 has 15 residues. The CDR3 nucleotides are TGTGCCAGCAGCTTATTTCGCGGTCTGATGGATACGCAGTATTTT. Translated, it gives CASSLFRGLMDTQYF. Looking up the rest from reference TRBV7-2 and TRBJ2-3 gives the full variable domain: GAGVSQSPSNKVTEKGKDVELRCDPISGHTALYWYRQSLGQGLEFLIYFQGNSAPDKSGLPSDRFSAERTGGSVSTLTIQRTQQEDSAVYLCASSLFRGLMDTQYFGPGTRLTVL.

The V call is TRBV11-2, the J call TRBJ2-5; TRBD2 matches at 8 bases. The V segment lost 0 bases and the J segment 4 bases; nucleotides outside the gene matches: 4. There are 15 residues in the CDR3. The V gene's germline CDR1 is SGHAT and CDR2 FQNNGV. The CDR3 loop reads CASSLDGRAGETQYF. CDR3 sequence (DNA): TGTGCCAGCAGCTTAGACGGGAGGGCGGGAGAGACCCAGTACTTC.

CDR3 loop: CASRGGPYSGNTIYF. In DNA, the CDR3 is TGTGCCAGCAGGGGAGGACCATACTCTGGAAACACCATATATTTT. The V gene is TRBV2, the J gene TRBJ1-3; no clear D. The V end was cut by 6 bases, the J end by 0 bases, with 12 bases between. Germline V CDR1 and CDR2: SNHLY, FYNNEI. This CDR3 contains 15 residues.